This record looks at one TCR beta chain sequence and its context. The antigen is undetermined. The donors were part of the validation cohort, which consisted of about 130 subjects and was separate from the first cohort of several hundred subjects. Germline CDR1 is SGHDT and CDR2 is YYEEEE. The CDR3 is 14 amino acids. V trimming: 0 bases; J trimming: 7 bases; junction bases outside the gene matches: 4. The sample comes from a study of cytomegalovirus exposure and HLA in healthy donors. In the study overall: It was reported in a later analysis that the roughly 120 validation repertoires used the same platform as the approximately 690 first-cohort repertoires. General study findings and limits: The tendency of first-cohort TCR clusters to co-occur in the roughly 130 validation repertoires was the finding of a later analysis. The study flagged 150 to 200 TCR beta chains as cytomegalovirus-associated.

Libraries were prepared by immunoSEQ multiplex PCR; TCRdb keeps only in-frame clonotypes and omits some of them. The table records fewer than 150,000 clones, about 88% of them present only once. The rearrangement uses TRBV5-6 and TRBJ2-1, with 7 bases fitting TRBD2. The sample comprised PBMCs. The sequence came from a man between 18 and 29 years old in good health and CMV-seropositive. Here the CDR3 DNA reads TGTGCCAGCAGCTTGGGTCGGCGGGGGAATGAGCAGTTCTTC. Translation gives CASSLGRRGNEQFF.